This T cell receptor beta chain was documented in a study of T cells and Merkel cell carcinoma outcomes. Deletions cut 3 bases from V and 6 bases from J, with 22 bases between. The CDR3 is made up of 16 amino acids. From germline, CDR1 is SQVTM and CDR2 ANQGSEA. Data came from immunoSEQ multiplex PCR; TCRdb stores just in-frame clones and leaves some out. The sample records roughly 14,000 clones, 87% being singletons. The TCR originated in a human donor with Merkel cell carcinoma. Specimen: tumor tissue from Merkel cell carcinoma. This chain links TRBV29-1 with TRBJ2-3, with D perhaps assigned TRBD1 or TRBD2 (6 bases each). The CDR3 sequence: CSVDQLGAGWSDTQYF. DNA for the CDR3: TGCAGCGTTGACCAATTGGGGGCGGGGTGGTCGGATACGCAGTATTTT.